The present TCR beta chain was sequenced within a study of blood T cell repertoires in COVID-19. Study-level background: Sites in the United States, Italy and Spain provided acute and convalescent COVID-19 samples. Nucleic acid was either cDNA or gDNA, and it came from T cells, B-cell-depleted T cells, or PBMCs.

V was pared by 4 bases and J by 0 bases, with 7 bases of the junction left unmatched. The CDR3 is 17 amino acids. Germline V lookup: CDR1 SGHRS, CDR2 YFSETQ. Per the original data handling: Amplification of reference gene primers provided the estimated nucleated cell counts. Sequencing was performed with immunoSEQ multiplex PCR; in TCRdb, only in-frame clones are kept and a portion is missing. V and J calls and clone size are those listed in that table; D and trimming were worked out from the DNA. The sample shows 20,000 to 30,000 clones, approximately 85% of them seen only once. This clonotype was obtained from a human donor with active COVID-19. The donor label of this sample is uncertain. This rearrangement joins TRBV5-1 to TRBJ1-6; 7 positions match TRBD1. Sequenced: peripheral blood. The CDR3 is CASSRWGQNSYNSPLHF. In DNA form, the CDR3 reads TGCGCCAGCAGCAGGTGGGGACAGAACTCCTATAATTCACCCCTCCACTTT.